The 17 T cell receptor beta chains below were found in one sample sequenced in a study of blood T cell repertoires in COVID-19. Libraries were prepared by immunoSEQ multiplex PCR; TCRdb keeps only in-frame clonotypes and omits some of them. The table records a few hundred thousand clones, 88% of them present only once. Sequencing was carried out using peripheral blood. The receptors shown here come from a woman under 40 with acute or convalescent COVID-19.

The rearrangement links TRBV19 to TRBJ1-6; TRBD1 agrees at 9 bases. V gave up 7 bases and J gave up 6 bases; unmatched junction bases: 16. The germline V gene encodes CDR1 LNHDA and CDR2 SQIVND (reference sequence). This CDR3 region has 18 residues. The CDR3 nucleotides read TGTGCCAGTAAAATGGTGACAGGGGGAGGCTTAAGTAATTCACCCCTCCACTTT. It translates to CASKMVTGGGLSNSPLHF. Based on the CDR3 plus reference TRBV19 and TRBJ1-6, the full variable domain is DGGITQSPKYLFRKEGQNVTLSCEQNLNHDAMYWYRQDPGQGLRLIYYSQIVNDFQKGDIAEGYSVSREKKESFPLTVTSAQKNPTAFYLCASKMVTGGGLSNSPLHFGNGTRLTVT.

In this sample, this clone turned up once. The gene calls are TRBV27 and TRBJ1-6, with D unclear. The ends were cut back, 4 bases at V and 1 base at J, with 14 bases in the middle. The CDR3 runs to 17 residues. Germline loops: CDR1 MNHEY, CDR2 SMNVEV (reference sequence). This chain's CDR3 is CASSSDSGWSYNSPLHF. For the CDR3, the DNA is TGTGCCAGCAGTTCGGACTCTGGATGGTCCTATAATTCACCCCTCCACTTT.

The chain joins TRBV10-1 to TRBJ2-2; possible D gene TRBD2, 5 bases. V lost 0 bases and J lost 7, with 12 bases in between. CDR1 is WNHNN, CDR2 SYGVQD, per germline (reference sequence). The CDR3 spans 15 residues. CDR3 nucleotides: TGCGCCAGCAGTGAGTCGAGGGTGTTCGGCGGGGAGCTGTTTTTT. As protein: CASSESRVFGGELFF.

The chain uses TRBV7-6 and TRBJ2-3, with 10 bases matching TRBD2. CDR3 length: 18 residues. With 3 bases clipped from V and 3 bases from J, the junction kept 12 bases outside the gene matches. CDR1 SGHVS and CDR2 FNYEAQ come from the germline V gene. CDR3 coding DNA: TGTGCCAGCAGCTTCCTCCCCGGGCTAGCGGGAGATACAGATACGCAGTATTTT. Its protein is CASSFLPGLAGDTDTQYF.

V usage is TRBV6-5 and J usage is TRBJ1-1; the D is unclear. Germline V gene sequence: CDR1 MNHEY, CDR2 SVGAGI. This CDR3 has 14 amino acids. V lost 2 bases and J 4 bases, leaving 11 bases between the germline ends. The CDR3 here is CASSYTGVGTEAFF. The CDR3 bases are TGTGCCAGCAGTTACACGGGAGTCGGCACTGAAGCTTTCTTT.

The chain combines TRBV19 with TRBJ2-3, with a possible D match to TRBD1 (6 bases). Germline CDR1 is LNHDA and CDR2 is SQIVND (reference sequence). V was shortened by 0 bases and J by 5 bases, with 9 bases between the two germline ends. This CDR3 has 14 residues. The CDR3 loop reads CASSIDRGLDTQYF. CDR3 nucleotide sequence: TGTGCCAGTAGTATAGACAGGGGTTTAGATACGCAGTATTTT.

The genes are TRBV5-1 and TRBJ2-7; 7 nucleotides match TRBD1. CDR3 size: 14 residues. V lost 5 bases to trimming and J lost 0 bases; unmatched junction nucleotides: 5. The germline gives CDR1 SGHRS, CDR2 YFSETQ. CDR3 sequence: CASSTGQASYEQYF. The CDR3 nucleotides are TGCGCCAGCAGTACCGGACAGGCCTCCTACGAGCAGTACTTC.

CDR3 nucleotides: TGTGCCAGCAGCGCGACTAGCGGGAGCTCCTACAATGAGCAGTTCTTC. The encoded protein is CASSATSGSSYNEQFF. The V call is TRBV11-3, the J call TRBJ2-1; 12 bases match TRBD2. Trimming cost V 5 bases and J 0 bases; bases outside gene matches: 2. CDR1 SGHNT and CDR2 YENEEA come from the germline V gene. The CDR3 length is 16 residues. The entire variable domain, with the rest obtained from reference TRBV11-3 and TRBJ2-1, is as follows: EAGVVQSPRYKIIEKKQPVAFWCNPISGHNTLYWYLQNLGQGPELLIRYENEEAVDDSQLPKDRFSAERLKGVDSTLKIQPAELGDSAVYLCASSATSGSSYNEQFFGPGTRLTVL.

Here the CDR3 reads CASSSGKPRTGELFF. DNA of the CDR3: TGTGCCAGCAGCTCGGGGAAACCGAGAACCGGGGAGCTGTTTTTT. This chain connects TRBV7-3 to TRBJ2-2, with D possibly being TRBD2 (5 bases). Germline V lookup: CDR1 SGHTA, CDR2 FQGTGA. The CDR3 contains 15 residues. The V end lost 4 bases, the J end lost 5 bases, and 14 bases lay between the germline ends.

This chain joins TRBV7-2 and TRBJ1-1; TRBD1 matches 8 bases. Germline V gene sequence: CDR1 SGHTA, CDR2 FQGNSA. The V and J ends lost 6 bases and 12 bases, in that order; junction bases with no gene match: 12. CDR3 size: 13 residues. The CDR3: CASRYPQGARSFF. Here the CDR3 DNA reads TGTGCCAGCAGATACCCTCAGGGGGCTCGGTCTTTCTTT.

The chain couples TRBV18 to TRBJ2-1; 7 bases map to TRBD2. CDR3 length: 16 residues. Germline CDR1 KGHSH, CDR2 LQKENI. Trimming removed 4 bases from V and 6 bases from J; junction bases left unmatched: 12. CDR3 sequence (DNA): TGTGCCAGCTCACTAAACGGGGCGGGAGCGGGCAATGAGCAGTTCTTC. Translation gives CASSLNGAGAGNEQFF.

The V gene is TRBV18, the J gene TRBJ2-1, with 8 positions matching TRBD1. The V gene's germline CDR1 is KGHSH and CDR2 LQKENI. The CDR3 is made up of 15 amino acids. Trimming took 6 bases from V and 8 from J; bases not matched to a gene: 12. CDR3 in amino acids: CASSRFRDRLDEQFF. CDR3 in DNA: TGTGCCAGCTCTCGGTTCCGGGACAGGTTGGATGAGCAGTTCTTC.

This chain connects TRBV30 to TRBJ1-6, with D tentatively TRBD1 (5 bases). In germline, CDR1 is GTSNPN, CDR2 SVGIG (reference sequence). The CDR3 contains 10 residues. Trimming pared 4 bases from V and 17 bases from J, leaving 12 bases between. In DNA, the CDR3 is TGTGCCTGGAAAGGGGCCGGTGTCCACTTT. Translating it yields CAWKGAGVHF.

V and J are TRBV7-9 and TRBJ2-7; TRBD2 agrees at 7 bases. The CDR3 has 14 residues. Trimming removed 3 bases from V and 4 bases from J; junction bases left unmatched: 6. Per the germline V gene, CDR1 is SEHNR and CDR2 is FQNEAQ (reference sequence). Here the CDR3 reads CASSFGGGNYEQYF. CDR3 DNA: TGTGCCAGCAGCTTCGGGGGAGGGAATTACGAGCAGTACTTC.

The chain recombines TRBV5-1 with TRBJ2-3; 9 nucleotides align to TRBD2. The CDR3 spans 15 residues. Germline-derived CDR1 and CDR2 are SGHRS and YFSETQ. The V segment lost 2 bases and the J segment 1 base; nucleotides outside the gene matches: 2. The CDR3 DNA reads as TGCGCCAGCAGCTTAATAGCGGGGGGCACAGATACGCAGTATTTT. Amino acid sequence: CASSLIAGGTDTQYF.

The CDR3 sequence is CASTLVGTEAFF. The CDR3 DNA reads as TGTGCCAGCACCCTGGTCGGGACTGAAGCTTTCTTT. J is TRBJ1-1 and V is TRBV12-3 or TRBV12-4; D call uncertain. V lost 7 bases and J lost 5, with 11 bases in between. The CDR3 spans 12 residues.

In nucleotides, the CDR3 is TGCGCCAGCAGCCGCGGACAGGGGGCATTCGAAATCAATGAGCAGTTCTTC. It codes for CASSRGQGAFEINEQFF. The chain uses TRBV4-1 and TRBJ2-1; 11 nucleotides match TRBD1. The CDR3 runs to 17 residues. From germline, CDR1 is MGHRA and CDR2 YSYEKL. With 4 bases clipped from V and 6 bases from J, the junction kept 11 bases outside the gene matches.